This TCR beta chain came from a study of blood T cell repertoires in COVID-19. Study overall: Acute and convalescent COVID-19 samples came from the United States, Italy and Spain. From T cells, B-cell-depleted T cells, or PBMCs came the material, which was cDNA or gDNA.

In the original analysis: The authors estimated nucleated cell counts from reference gene primer amplification. Assay used: immunoSEQ multiplex PCR; TCRdb lists only in-frame clones, some missing. The V and J calls and clone size were taken over from that table, and D and trimming were inferred from the DNA. The sample consists of 93,000 or so clones, more than 85% of them appearing once. The CDR3 totals 13 residues. CDR1 is SGHTA, CDR2 FQGNSA, per germline. With 1 base removed from V and 9 bases from J, the gap between germline ends came to 7 bases. This receptor was taken from a human donor in a cohort sampled during active COVID-19. Input material: peripheral blood. The chain employs TRBV7-2 and TRBJ1-6; the D is unclear. The CDR3, as DNA: TGTGCCAGCAGCTTAGGCGCTCCTTCACCCCTCCACTTT. Its protein product is CASSLGAPSPLHF.